The T cell receptor (beta chain) under discussion was sequenced for a study of shared clonotypes between healthy human individuals. In the study overall: In total, the donors were a couple of women and a few men aged 18 to 49. The study used three CD4 naive, three CD4 memory, two CD8 naive and one CD8 memory plate per donor.

Broader study findings: Relative to clonotypes present in all four donors, those not shared had lower generation probabilities.

On this clone itself: What it recognizes is unknown.

The CD4+ fraction was divided into a CD45RA+ naive subset and a CD45RA-negative memory subset. Losses at the gene ends were 2 bases for V and 8 bases for J; bases not matched to a gene: 8. The CDR3 extends over 15 amino acids. The germline CDR1 and CDR2 sequences are SGHRS and YFSETQ. Produced via immunoSEQ multiplex PCR; TCRdb's table is partial and in-frame only. The repertoire holds 200,000 to 250,000 clones, with over 50% as singletons. This clonotype was sampled from a man aged 30-40 years in good health. The sample comprised memory CD4+ T cells sorted from blood. Subset given: CD45RA-negative fraction. The chain is built from TRBV5-1 and TRBJ2-1; 9 nucleotides match TRBD1. The CDR3 DNA reads as TGCGCCAGCAGCTTAACGGGACAGGGTGTCGATGAGCAGTTCTTC. Protein product: CASSLTGQGVDEQFF.